Included here is one T cell receptor beta chain sequence, with context. The target antigen is unknown. TCRdb ran MiXCR on the RT-PCR reads and lists one entry per CDR3 protein. The repertoire has approximately 700,000 distinct CDR3 sequences, about 15% of them found once; the top ten carry approximately 7%. Germline V gene data show CDR1 as MNHEY and CDR2 as SMNVEV (reference sequence). CDR3 length: 16 amino acids. Germline trimming cut 8 bases from V and 0 bases from J; bases unmatched to any gene: 7. This sample is drawn from a study of response to subunit inactivated influenza vaccine. Study conclusions and caveats: Few new T cells, the authors suggested, are recruited by each seasonal influenza vaccination.

The specimen was PBMCs from blood, collected about 14 days before vaccination. This receptor was identified in a middle-aged man who received an inactivated influenza vaccine. The rearrangement joins TRBV27 to TRBJ2-6, with 7 bases fitting TRBD2. CDR3 region: CASGRGMHSGANVLTF. CDR3 sequence (DNA): TGTGCCAGCGGGAGGGGAATGCACTCTGGGGCCAACGTCCTGACTTTC.